The clone carrying this T cell receptor (beta chain) was detected once. Different DNA sequences within this sample yield the same CDR3. This sample was included in a study of cytomegalovirus exposure and HLA in healthy donors. PCR involved 60 Vbeta and 13 Jbeta primers. Sequenced by immunoSEQ multiplex PCR; TCRdb stores in-frame clones only, minus some. The profile shows about 140,000 clones, roughly 80% of them singletons. Trimming took 3 bases from V and 2 from J, leaving 8 bases between them. Germline V gene sequence: CDR1 KGHSH, CDR2 LQKENI. This CDR3 has 14 amino acids. V usage is TRBV18 and J usage is TRBJ1-5, with D possibly matching TRBD1 (5 bases). This clonotype was sampled from a man aged 35-49 years in good health and CMV-seronegative. Sequencing used PBMCs. CDR3 nucleotide sequence: TGTGCCAGCTCACCGGGGCAGGGCAATCAGCCCCAGCATTTT. Protein sequence: CASSPGQGNQPQHF.